These 20 T cell receptor beta chains were sequenced from one sample in a study of blood T cell repertoires in COVID-19 (dated by TCRdb to 2018 to 2021). Library construction relied on the immunoSEQ multiplex PCR assay. TCRdb limited this immuneACCESS table to in-frame rearrangements with V and J called. A share of clones is missing; checked studies link under half to unresolved V genes, and the rest is unexplained. Present in this sample are around 80,000 clones, roughly 80% of which were seen just once. Clones ranked in the top ten supply around 16% of the sample. Specimen: peripheral blood. These TCRs come from a woman aged 80 or over with acute or convalescent COVID-19.

This clone was recorded once. V is TRBV29-1 and J is TRBJ1-3, with 7 positions matching TRBD1. The CDR3 contains 20 residues. The junction had 24 bases not matched to a gene; V was cut back by 6 bases and J by 1 base. Germline V CDR1 and CDR2: SQVTM, ANQGSEA. The CDR3 bases are TGCAGCGTCGCCGGGACAGCCTTTCCCGGTGGAGGCGAATCTGGAAACACCATATATTTT. Protein product: CSVAGTAFPGGGESGNTIYF.

The chain couples TRBV5-1 to TRBJ2-1; 8 bases agree with TRBD1. CDR1 is SGHRS and CDR2 is YFSETQ in the germline V gene. The trim removed 4 bases at V and 4 bases at J, leaving 7 bases unmatched. There are 15 residues in the CDR3. CDR3 in DNA: TGCGCCAGCAGCCCCCAGGGGGCTTCGTACAATGAGCAGTTCTTC. Protein sequence: CASSPQGASYNEQFF.

This sequence joins TRBV28 and TRBJ1-2; D gene uncertain. Trimming took 8 bases from V and 7 from J, leaving 20 bases between them. The CDR3 has 14 amino acids. Germline loops: CDR1 MDHEN, CDR2 SYDVKM. CDR3 bases: TGTGCCAGCTCAAAAATGGGGAGATCCACTGGCTACACCTTC. Translation: CASSKMGRSTGYTF.

The rearrangement joins TRBV20-1 to TRBJ2-4; 7 positions match TRBD2. Trimming at V came to 3 bases and at J to 5 bases, leaving 13 bases not matched to a gene. From germline, CDR1 is DFQATT and CDR2 SNEGSKA (reference sequence). The CDR3 contains 16 residues. The CDR3 DNA reads as TGCAGTGCTAGTGATGTAGCGGGCGGGCGGGAAAACATTCAGTACTTC. This encodes CSASDVAGGRENIQYF.

The chain combines TRBV19 with TRBJ1-1; no firm D call. Per germline, CDR1 LNHDA and CDR2 SQIVND (reference sequence). Trimming left V 7 bases short and J 7 bases short, with 13 bases between. CDR3 size: 12 residues. CDR3 protein: CASTRGLSEAFF. Written as DNA, the CDR3 is TGTGCCAGTACCCGGGGATTGAGTGAAGCTTTCTTT.

The V gene is TRBV3-1 (or the pseudogene TRBV3-2), the J gene TRBJ1-2; tentative D call: TRBD1 (6 bases). The CDR3 runs to 13 residues. V dropped 5 bases and J dropped 13 bases, with 20 bases sitting between them. The V gene's germline CDR1 is LGHDT and CDR2 YNNKEL (reference sequence). The CDR3 bases are TGTGCCAGCAGCGAATCCGTGGACAGTACTATCACCTTC. This gives the protein CASSESVDSTITF.

The chain couples TRBV21-1 to TRBJ2-3; the table's D call, TRBD1, has no DNA check behind it. TRBV21-1 is classified as a pseudogene. The CDR3 length is 15 residues. CDR3 sequence (DNA): TGTGCCAGCAGCAAATCAACAGGGGCGCTGGATACGCAGTATTTT. Protein sequence: CASSKSTGALDTQYF.

This clone appeared a few times. The V gene is TRBV19, the J gene TRBJ2-2; D might be TRBD2 (5 bases). CDR1 is LNHDA, CDR2 SQIVND, per germline (reference sequence). V was trimmed by 7 bases and J by 3 bases, leaving 18 bases between them. This CDR3 has 16 residues. The CDR3 DNA is TGTGCCAGTACCCCGTTCAGAGGGCTCGACACCGGGGAGCTGTTTTTT. Its translation: CASTPFRGLDTGELFF.

The V and J genes are TRBV19 and TRBJ1-4; a possible D gene is TRBD1 (5 bases). The germline V and J ends were trimmed by 6 bases and 11 bases, with 16 bases remaining between them. CDR1 is LNHDA, CDR2 SQIVND, per germline (reference sequence). This CDR3 has 13 amino acids. CDR3: CASSTDTGRKLFF. CDR3 sequence (DNA): TGTGCCAGTAGCACGGACACCGGGAGGAAACTGTTTTTT.

This clone was detected only once. The chain links TRBV5-1 to TRBJ1-1; the match to TRBD1 covers 9 bases. The germline CDR1 and CDR2 sequences are SGHRS and YFSETQ. V shed 4 bases, J shed 2 bases, and the junction held 18 bases outside the gene matches. The CDR3 has 19 amino acids. CDR3 amino acids: CASSHATFSGTGRNTEAFF. CDR3 DNA: TGCGCCAGCAGCCACGCAACCTTCTCCGGGACAGGGCGAAACACTGAAGCTTTCTTT. The entire variable domain, with the rest obtained from reference TRBV5-1 and TRBJ1-1, is as follows: KAGVTQTPRYLIKTRGQQVTLSCSPISGHRSVSWYQQTPGQGLQFLFEYFSETQRNKGNFPGRFSGRQFSNSRSEMNVSTLELGDSALYLCASSHATFSGTGRNTEAFFGQGTRLTVV.

A single count supports this clone. V usage is TRBV7-8 and J usage is TRBJ2-1; D might be TRBD2 (5 bases). CDR1 SGHVS and CDR2 FQNEAQ come from the germline V gene. With 2 bases removed from V and 4 bases from J, the gap between germline ends came to 9 bases. This CDR3 has 14 residues. The CDR3 loop is CASSLQRTYNEQFF. As DNA, the CDR3 is TGTGCCAGCAGCTTACAGAGGACTTACAATGAGCAGTTCTTC.

This chain uses TRBV7-6 with TRBJ1-3; D remains ambiguous. The CDR3 consists of 16 residues. From germline, CDR1 is SGHVS and CDR2 FNYEAQ. Trimming took off 1 base at V and 0 bases at J, with 10 bases between the two ends. The CDR3 spells CASSLGTGDSGNTIYF. The CDR3 DNA follows: TGTGCCAGCAGCTTAGGCACCGGGGACTCTGGAAACACCATATATTTT.

V usage is TRBV28 and J usage is TRBJ2-3; TRBD2 might be the D (6 bases). Per germline, CDR1 MDHEN and CDR2 SYDVKM. Trimming took off 7 bases at V and 1 base at J, with 6 bases between the two ends. The CDR3 loop spans 12 amino acids. CDR3 sequence: CASTSGTDTQYF. The CDR3 DNA follows: TGTGCCAGCACTAGCGGCACAGATACGCAGTATTTT.

The chain joins TRBV3-1 (or the pseudogene TRBV3-2) to TRBJ2-3; no clear D. CDR3 size: 11 residues. CDR1 is LGHDT and CDR2 is YNNKEL in the germline V gene (reference sequence). V lost 6 bases to trimming and J lost 9 bases, with 10 bases between them. The CDR3 spells CASRSGLTQYF. The DNA for the CDR3 is TGTGCCAGCAGATCCGGTCTCACGCAGTATTTT.

The chain links TRBV20-1 to TRBJ2-7, with 7 bases lining up with TRBD1. This CDR3 comprises 13 residues. J gave up 0 bases and V 3 bases, and 2 bases lay outside the gene matches. CDR1 DFQATT and CDR2 SNEGSKA come from the germline V gene (reference sequence). CDR3 in amino acids: CSASRTGSYEQYF. CDR3 DNA: TGCAGTGCTAGTAGGACAGGCTCCTACGAGCAGTACTTC.

The V call is TRBV6-2 or TRBV6-3, the J call TRBJ1-1; no firm D call. Trimming took 4 bases from V and 1 from J, leaving 10 bases between them. Germline CDR1 and CDR2: MNHEY and SVGEGT. The CDR3 consists of 14 residues. CDR3 nucleotide sequence: TGTGCCAGCAGTTTTGGTCAGCGGAACACTGAAGCTTTCTTT. Translating it yields CASSFGQRNTEAFF.

V is TRBV4-3 and J is TRBJ1-2; TRBD1 matches 11 bases. The germline CDR1 and CDR2 sequences are LGHNA and YSLEER. The J segment lost 7 bases and the V segment lost 0 bases, leaving 13 bases of the junction unmatched. The CDR3 totals 18 residues. The CDR3 sequence: CASSQEWGQGGSRSGYTF. The DNA for the CDR3 is TGCGCCAGCAGCCAAGAGTGGGGACAGGGGGGCTCCAGGTCTGGCTACACCTTC.

This sequence joins TRBV19 and TRBJ2-3; 10 positions agree with TRBD2. Germline loops: CDR1 LNHDA, CDR2 SQIVND (reference sequence). This CDR3 has 16 amino acids. After removal of 3 bases from V and 1 base from J, the junction contained 4 bases not matched to a gene. CDR3 coding DNA: TGTGCCAGTAGTATTCTAGCGGGGGCGGGCACAGATACGCAGTATTTT. Protein sequence: CASSILAGAGTDTQYF.

V is TRBV23-1 and J is TRBJ1-5; the match to TRBD1 covers 11 bases. TRBV23-1 is labeled an ORF, and its function is uncertain. V gave up 3 bases and J gave up 5 bases; unmatched junction bases: 6. The CDR3 extends over 16 amino acids. The CDR3 here is CASSQDRGLKDQPQHF. The CDR3 nucleotides read TGCGCCAGCAGTCAGGACAGGGGGCTGAAGGATCAGCCCCAGCATTTT.

This sequence joins TRBV19 and TRBJ2-6, with D maybe TRBD2 (5 bases). This CDR3 spans 17 amino acids. With 2 bases removed from V and 0 bases from J, the gap between germline ends came to 11 bases. CDR1 LNHDA and CDR2 SQIVND come from the germline V gene (reference sequence). The CDR3, as DNA: TGTGCCAGTAGTATAAGAGAGGGTGGCTCTGGGGCCAACGTCCTGACTTTC. It translates to CASSIREGGSGANVLTF.